Sample share makes the clone carrying this TCR beta chain medium-sized. Its antigen is currently unknown. The record originates from a study of neoadjuvant anti-PD-1 for oral cavity cancer. Study-level findings and limits: TCR analyses covered only a few patients per response group. Greater tumor shrinkage accompanied bigger post-treatment sizes of preexisting clones.

Deletions cut 4 bases from V and 6 bases from J, with 13 bases between. The germline V gene has CDR1 SQVTM and CDR2 ANQGSEA. The CDR3 totals 14 residues. Clones were read by immunoSEQ multiplex PCR, and TCRdb kept only the in-frame ones, dropping some. The table lists 9,500 to 15,000 clones, approximately 63% of them singletons. The V gene is TRBV29-1, the J gene TRBJ1-6; a possible D gene is TRBD1 (5 bases). This receptor was identified in a person aged 35-79 years with oral cavity squamous cell carcinoma. The donor label of this sample is uncertain. The starting material was tumor tissue, obtained before nivolumab (anti-PD-1) treatment. The CDR3 coding sequence is TGCAGCGTTGGGGAAGGGGCGAGTAATTCACCCCTCCACTTT. Protein sequence: CSVGEGASNSPLHF.